Presented here are 17 T cell receptor beta chains from one specimen sequenced in a study of blood T cell repertoires in COVID-19. Using immunoSEQ multiplex PCR, the repertoire was profiled, and TCRdb retains in-frame clones only, with some absent. The sample consists of fewer than 40,000 clones, around 93% of them appearing once. Sample: peripheral blood. These receptors all stem from a human donor with active COVID-19. The donor label of this sample is uncertain.

The chain recombines TRBV7-9 with TRBJ2-7, with 12 bases lining up with TRBD2. The CDR3 covers 14 residues. Germline CDR1 SEHNR, CDR2 FQNEAQ (reference sequence). With V trimmed by 5 bases and J by 12 bases, 11 bases remained unmatched. The CDR3 loop is CASSPRTSGDSGYF. CDR3 bases: TGTGCCAGCAGCCCCCGGACTAGCGGGGACAGTGGGTACTTC.

V and J are TRBV6-2 or TRBV6-3 and TRBJ1-5, with D possibly TRBD1 on 5 matching bases. The V and J ends lost 6 bases and 0 bases respectively, with 9 bases between them. This CDR3 has 14 amino acids. The V gene's germline CDR1 is MNHEY and CDR2 SVGEGT. The DNA for the CDR3 is TGTGCCAGCAGCCACGACAGTAGCAATCAGCCCCAGCATTTT. Amino acid sequence: CASSHDSSNQPQHF.

This clone was detected a few times. The chain joins TRBV4-1 to TRBJ1-5; the D is unclear. The germline CDR1 and CDR2 sequences are MGHRA and YSYEKL. The V and J ends lost 1 base and 3 bases respectively, with 10 bases between them. The length of the CDR3 is 15 residues. Here the CDR3 reads CASSQVAGYNQPQHF. The CDR3, as DNA: TGCGCCAGCAGCCAAGTCGCAGGATACAATCAGCCCCAGCATTTT.

V usage is TRBV7-7 and J usage is TRBJ2-7, with 8 bases aligning to TRBD1. Germline CDR1 is SSHAT and CDR2 is FNYEAQ (reference sequence). J gave up 6 bases and V 5 bases, and 12 bases lay outside the gene matches. This CDR3 spans 15 amino acids. CDR3 sequence: CASSLTAGTGSEQYF. DNA of the CDR3: TGTGCCAGCAGCCTAACAGCCGGGACAGGCAGCGAGCAGTACTTC.

The J gene is TRBJ2-3, the V gene TRBV9; 12 nucleotides match TRBD2. V was clipped by 5 bases and J by 5 bases; unmatched bases: 6. CDR1 and CDR2 from the germline V gene are SGDLS and YYNGEE. This CDR3 has 15 residues. In DNA, the CDR3 is TGTGCCAGCAGTACTAGCGGGGGGTTCGTAGATACGCAGTATTTT. Translated: CASSTSGGFVDTQYF.

This chain links TRBV5-4 with TRBJ1-4; the D is unclear. This CDR3 has 13 amino acids. V lost 6 bases and J lost 10, with 16 bases in between. CDR1 is SGHNT, CDR2 YYREEE, per germline (reference sequence). CDR3 DNA: TGTGCCAGCAACCTACTTTATGATGGAAAACTGTTTTTT. Protein product: CASNLLYDGKLFF.

CDR3: CASSLQGVMDTEAFF. In DNA form, the CDR3 reads TGTGCCAGCAGCTTACAGGGGGTGATGGACACTGAAGCTTTCTTT. The V call is TRBV7-9, the J call TRBJ1-1, with 7 bases identical to TRBD1. V was clipped by 2 bases and J by 3 bases; unmatched bases: 6. The CDR3 spans 15 residues. Germline CDR1 SEHNR, CDR2 FQNEAQ (reference sequence).

The chain recombines TRBV24-1 with TRBJ2-1; TRBD1 might be the D (6 bases). V was pared by 10 bases and J by 4 bases, with 10 bases between. The CDR3 extends over 12 amino acids. The germline CDR1 and CDR2 sequences are KGHDR and SFDVKD. CDR3 loop: CATEDRYNEQFF. The CDR3 region has the DNA TGTGCCACTGAGGACAGATACAATGAGCAGTTCTTC.

The chain recombines TRBV7-6 with TRBJ1-6; D may be TRBD1 (5 bases). V lost 5 bases and J 9 bases, leaving 20 bases between the germline ends. This CDR3 has 16 residues. Germline lookup yields CDR1 SGHVS and CDR2 FNYEAQ. The CDR3 DNA is TGTGCCAGCAGCCCTGGAAATCGGCAGGGCGGTTCACCCCTCCACTTT. Encoded protein: CASSPGNRQGGSPLHF.

The V and J genes are TRBV6-2 or TRBV6-3 and TRBJ2-3, with 7 bases lining up with TRBD1. J lost 0 bases, V lost 5 bases, and 5 bases had no gene match. There are 15 residues in the CDR3. Germline CDR1 is MNHEY and CDR2 is SVGEGT. Here the CDR3 DNA reads TGTGCCAGCAGTACAAGGGGGCGCAGCACAGATACGCAGTATTTT. This translates into CASSTRGRSTDTQYF.

The CDR3 DNA is TGTGCCAGCAGTCCCAGCGGGTGGGATACATACGAGCAGTACTTC. This sequence encodes CASSPSGWDTYEQYF. This chain links TRBV27 with TRBJ2-7, with D possibly matching TRBD2 (6 bases). CDR3 length equals 15 residues. The germline CDR1 and CDR2 sequences are MNHEY and SMNVEV (reference sequence). The ends were cut back, 5 bases at V and 4 bases at J, with 18 bases in the middle.

The chain carries TRBV5-1 and TRBJ1-4; 7 bases fit TRBD1. CDR3 length: 16 amino acids. Germline loops: CDR1 SGHRS, CDR2 YFSETQ. The junction had 11 bases not matched to a gene; V was cut back by 9 bases and J by 0 bases. The CDR3 DNA sequence: TGCGCCACCAAGACAGGGAATACGGCAACTAATGAAAAACTGTTTTTT. Amino acids: CATKTGNTATNEKLFF.

The chain employs TRBV9 and TRBJ1-4; maybe TRBD1 (6 bases). This CDR3 contains 15 residues. V was shortened by 0 bases and J by 7 bases, with 13 bases between the two germline ends. The germline CDR1 and CDR2 sequences are SGDLS and YYNGEE. CDR3 sequence: CASSVGGGAREKLFF. The CDR3 region has the DNA TGTGCCAGCAGCGTAGGAGGGGGGGCACGTGAAAAACTGTTTTTT.

The chain combines TRBV5-1 with TRBJ2-2; D gene ambiguous. Trimming pared 8 bases from V and 3 bases from J, leaving 8 bases between. The CDR3 extends over 12 amino acids. Germline CDR1 SGHRS, CDR2 YFSETQ. In DNA form, the CDR3 reads TGCGCCAGAGATCGCGACACCGGGGAGCTGTTTTTT. Its translation: CARDRDTGELFF.

V usage is TRBV11-2 and J usage is TRBJ2-3; possibly TRBD2 for D (6 bases). The CDR3 has 15 amino acids. Germline CDR1 SGHAT, CDR2 FQNNGV. Between the trimmed V and J ends, which lost 5 bases and 5 bases, there was a span of 17 bases. CDR3 bases: TGTGCCAGCAGCCGCTCTGGGGGGAGTCTAGATACGCAGTATTTT. Residues: CASSRSGGSLDTQYF.

V gene TRBV5-1 combines with J gene TRBJ2-6; weak D call: TRBD1 (6 bases). The CDR3 has 17 residues. Trimming shortened V by 4 bases and J by 0 bases, and 14 bases separated the two germline ends. Germline V gene sequence: CDR1 SGHRS, CDR2 YFSETQ. The CDR3 DNA follows: TGCGCCAGCAGCCCTACCCCCAGGGGCTCTGGGGCCAACGTCCTGACTTTC. This encodes CASSPTPRGSGANVLTF.

CDR3 in DNA: TGTGCCAGCAGCGTGGCAGGGGCGGGCGAGCAGTACTTC. It is translated as CASSVAGAGEQYF. The chain joins TRBV9 to TRBJ2-7, with TRBD1 as a possible D gene (6 bases). Germline V lookup: CDR1 SGDLS, CDR2 YYNGEE. The V end was cut by 2 bases, the J end by 6 bases, with 12 bases between. The CDR3 is 13 amino acids.